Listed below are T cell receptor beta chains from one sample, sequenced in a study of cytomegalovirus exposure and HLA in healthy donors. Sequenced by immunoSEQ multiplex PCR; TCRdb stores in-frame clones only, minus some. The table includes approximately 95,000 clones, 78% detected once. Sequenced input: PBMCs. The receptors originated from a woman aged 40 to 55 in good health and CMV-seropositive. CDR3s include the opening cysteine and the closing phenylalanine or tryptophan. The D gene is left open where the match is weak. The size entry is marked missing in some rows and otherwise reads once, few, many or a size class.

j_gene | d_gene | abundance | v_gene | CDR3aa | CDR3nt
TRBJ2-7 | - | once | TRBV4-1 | CASSQERGGAYEQYF | TGCGCCAGCAGCCAAGAGCGAGGGGGGGCGTACGAGCAGTACTTC
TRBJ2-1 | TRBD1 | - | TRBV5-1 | CASSPLRTGEQFF | TGCGCCAGCAGCCCGCTTAGGACAGGTGAGCAGTTCTTC
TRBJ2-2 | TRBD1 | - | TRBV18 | CASSRQGVNTGELFF | TGTGCCAGCTCACGGCAGGGGGTGAACACCGGGGAGCTGTTTTTT
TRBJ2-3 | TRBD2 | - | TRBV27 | CASSLRLAGTDTQYF | TGTGCCAGCAGTTTACGACTAGCAGGCACAGATACGCAGTATTTT
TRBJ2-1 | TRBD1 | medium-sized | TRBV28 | CASTRGGSDNEQFF | TGTGCCAGCACCCGAGGGGGCTCGGACAATGAGCAGTTCTTC
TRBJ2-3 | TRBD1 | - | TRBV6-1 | CAMRRDRGTDTQYF | TGTGCCATGCGCCGGGACAGGGGCACAGATACGCAGTATTTT
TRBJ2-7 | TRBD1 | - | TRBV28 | CASISTGNYEQYF | TGTGCCAGCATTTCGACAGGGAACTACGAGCAGTACTTC
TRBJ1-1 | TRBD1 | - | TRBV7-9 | CASSSTDRGLTEAFF | TGTGCCAGCAGCTCCACCGACAGGGGGCTCACCGAAGCTTTCTTT
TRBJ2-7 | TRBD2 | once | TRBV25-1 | CASSELSSERGEQYF | TGTGCCAGCAGTGAATTGTCTTCGGAGCGGGGCGAGCAGTACTTC
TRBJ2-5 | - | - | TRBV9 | CASSVGEGRGTFLYF | TGTGCCAGCAGCGTTGGGGAAGGCCGCGGGACTTTCTTGTACTTC
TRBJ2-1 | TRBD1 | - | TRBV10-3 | CAIAGGEYNEQFF | TGTGCCATCGCAGGGGGTGAATACAATGAGCAGTTCTTC
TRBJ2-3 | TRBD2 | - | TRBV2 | CANSAGGPPDTQYF | TGTGCCAACTCAGCGGGAGGGCCCCCAGATACGCAGTATTTT
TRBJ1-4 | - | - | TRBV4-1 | CASSQGPVTNEKLFF | TGCGCCAGCAGCCAAGGTCCAGTAACTAATGAAAAACTGTTTTTT
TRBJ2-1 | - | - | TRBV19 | CASSPEGVFSYNEQFF | TGTGCCAGTAGTCCTGAGGGGGTATTCTCCTACAATGAGCAGTTCTTC
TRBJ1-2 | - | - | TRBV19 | CASSIGQGYGYTF | TGTGCCAGTAGTATCGGGCAGGGCTATGGCTACACCTTC
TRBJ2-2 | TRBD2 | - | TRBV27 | CASRRLAGIGELFF | TGTGCCAGCAGGAGACTAGCGGGAATCGGGGAGCTGTTTTTT
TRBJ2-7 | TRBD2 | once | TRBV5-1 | CASSLAGEGYEQYF | TGCGCCAGCAGCTTAGCGGGAGAGGGCTACGAGCAGTACTTC
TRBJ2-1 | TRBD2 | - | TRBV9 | CASSGLTSASSYNEQFF | TGTGCCAGCAGCGGGCTGACTAGCGCGAGCTCCTACAATGAGCAGTTCTTC
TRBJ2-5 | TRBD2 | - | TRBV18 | CASSATSGHSVETQYF | TGTGCCAGCTCAGCGACTAGCGGCCATAGCGTGGAGACCCAGTACTTC
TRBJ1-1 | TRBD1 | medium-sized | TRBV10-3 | CASSGQGNTEAFF | TGTGCCAGCTCGGGACAGGGGAACACTGAAGCTTTCTTT
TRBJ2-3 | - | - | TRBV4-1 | CASSQAGSSTGQYF | TGCGCCAGCAGCCAAGCTGGCAGCAGTACGGGGCAGTATTTT
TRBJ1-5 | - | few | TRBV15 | CATSPRTTSNQPQHF | TGTGCCACCAGCCCCAGAACTACTAGCAATCAGCCCCAGCATTTT
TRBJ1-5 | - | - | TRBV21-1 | CASSNLQGAASDQPQHF | TGTGCCAGCAGCAACCTACAGGGGGCGGCGTCGGATCAGCCCCAGCATTTT
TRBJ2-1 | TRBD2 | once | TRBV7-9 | CSSSPFAGGLGEQFF | TGTTCCAGCAGCCCCTTTGCGGGAGGGCTCGGTGAGCAGTTCTTC
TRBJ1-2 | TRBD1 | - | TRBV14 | CASSLQRQGSGYTF | TGTGCCAGCAGCCTCCAACGACAGGGAAGCGGCTACACCTTC
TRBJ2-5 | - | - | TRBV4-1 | CASSQGDMAAETQYF | TGCGCCAGCAGCCAAGGAGATATGGCGGCGGAGACCCAGTACTTC
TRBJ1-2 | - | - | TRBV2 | CASSEDGGYGYTF | TGTGCCAGCAGTGAAGACGGCGGGTATGGCTACACCTTC
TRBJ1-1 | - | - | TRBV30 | CAWSDRFTEAFF | TGTGCCTGGAGTGACAGGTTCACTGAAGCTTTCTTT